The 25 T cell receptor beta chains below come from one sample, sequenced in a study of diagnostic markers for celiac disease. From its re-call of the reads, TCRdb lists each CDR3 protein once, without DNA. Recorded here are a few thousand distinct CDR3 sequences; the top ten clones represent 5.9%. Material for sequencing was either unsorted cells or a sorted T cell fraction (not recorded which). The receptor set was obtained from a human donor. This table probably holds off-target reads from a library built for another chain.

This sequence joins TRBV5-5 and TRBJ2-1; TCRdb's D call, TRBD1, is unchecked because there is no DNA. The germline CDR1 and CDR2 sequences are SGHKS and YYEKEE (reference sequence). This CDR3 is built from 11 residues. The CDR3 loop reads CASSPRSEQFF.

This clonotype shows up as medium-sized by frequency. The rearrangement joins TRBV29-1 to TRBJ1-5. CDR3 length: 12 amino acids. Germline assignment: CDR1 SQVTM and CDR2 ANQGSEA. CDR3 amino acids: CSVSHSGQPQHF.

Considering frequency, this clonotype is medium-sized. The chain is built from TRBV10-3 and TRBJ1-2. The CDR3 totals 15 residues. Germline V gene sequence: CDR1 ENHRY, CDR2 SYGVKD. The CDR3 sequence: CAISESAEANYGYTF.

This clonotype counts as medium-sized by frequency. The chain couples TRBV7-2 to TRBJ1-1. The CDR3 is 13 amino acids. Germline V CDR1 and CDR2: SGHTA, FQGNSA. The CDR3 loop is CASRTSVNTEAFF.

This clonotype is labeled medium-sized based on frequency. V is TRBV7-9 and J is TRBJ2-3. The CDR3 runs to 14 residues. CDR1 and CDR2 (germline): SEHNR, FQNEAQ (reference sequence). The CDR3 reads CASSLYDGADTQYF.

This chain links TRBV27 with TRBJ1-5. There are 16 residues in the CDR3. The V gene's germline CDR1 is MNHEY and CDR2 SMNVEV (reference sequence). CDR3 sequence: CASSFTGRDSNQPQHF.

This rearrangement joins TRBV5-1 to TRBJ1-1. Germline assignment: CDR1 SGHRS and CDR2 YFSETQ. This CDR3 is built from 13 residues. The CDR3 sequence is CASSFSVDTEAFF.

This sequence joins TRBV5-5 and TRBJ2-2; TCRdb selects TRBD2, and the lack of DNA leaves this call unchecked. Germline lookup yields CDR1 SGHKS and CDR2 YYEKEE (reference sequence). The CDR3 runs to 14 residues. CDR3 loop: CASSLVAGTGELFF.

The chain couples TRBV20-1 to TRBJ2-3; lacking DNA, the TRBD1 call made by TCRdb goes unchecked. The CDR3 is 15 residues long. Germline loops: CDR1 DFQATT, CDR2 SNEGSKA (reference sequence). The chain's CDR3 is CSARALRGGTDTQYF.

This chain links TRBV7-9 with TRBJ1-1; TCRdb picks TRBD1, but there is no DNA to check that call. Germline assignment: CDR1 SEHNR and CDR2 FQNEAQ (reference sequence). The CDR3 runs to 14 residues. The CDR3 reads CASSPDSLGTEAFF.

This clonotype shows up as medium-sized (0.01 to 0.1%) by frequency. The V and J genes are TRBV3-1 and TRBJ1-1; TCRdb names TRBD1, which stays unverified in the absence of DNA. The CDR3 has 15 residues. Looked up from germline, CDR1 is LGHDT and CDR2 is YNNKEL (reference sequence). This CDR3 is CASSQDYGGPTEAFF. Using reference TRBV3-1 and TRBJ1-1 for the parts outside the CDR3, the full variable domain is DTAVSQTPKYLVTQMGNDKSIKCEQNLGHDTMYWYKQDSKKFLKIMFSYNNKELIINETVPNRFSPKSPDKAHLNLHINSLELGDSAVYFCASSQDYGGPTEAFFGQGTRLTVV.

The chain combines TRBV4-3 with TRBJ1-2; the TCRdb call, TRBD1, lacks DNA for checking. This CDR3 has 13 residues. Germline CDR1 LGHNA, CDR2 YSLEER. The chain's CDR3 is CASSQRQGDGYTF.

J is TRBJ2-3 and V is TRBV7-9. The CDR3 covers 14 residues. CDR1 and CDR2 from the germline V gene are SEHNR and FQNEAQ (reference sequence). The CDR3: CASSLGGYTDTQYF. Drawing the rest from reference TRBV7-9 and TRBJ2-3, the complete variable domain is DTGVSQNPRHKITKRGQNVTFRCDPISEHNRLYWYRQTLGQGPEFLTYFQNEAQLEKSRLLSDRFSAERPKGSFSTLEIQRTEQGDSAMYLCASSLGGYTDTQYFGPGTRLTVL.

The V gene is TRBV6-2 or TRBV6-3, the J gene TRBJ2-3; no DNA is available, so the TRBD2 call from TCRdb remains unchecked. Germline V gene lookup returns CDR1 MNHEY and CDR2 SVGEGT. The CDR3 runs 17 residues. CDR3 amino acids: CASSSAQGGRRFDTQYF.

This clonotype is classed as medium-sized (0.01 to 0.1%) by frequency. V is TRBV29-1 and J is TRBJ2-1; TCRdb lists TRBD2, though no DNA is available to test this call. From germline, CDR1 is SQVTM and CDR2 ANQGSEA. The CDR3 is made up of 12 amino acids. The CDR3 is CSVEGGGSRPFF.

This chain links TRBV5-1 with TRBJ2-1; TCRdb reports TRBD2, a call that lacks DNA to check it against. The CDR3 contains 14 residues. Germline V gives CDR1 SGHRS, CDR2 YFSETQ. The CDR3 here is CASSFGLADNEQFF.

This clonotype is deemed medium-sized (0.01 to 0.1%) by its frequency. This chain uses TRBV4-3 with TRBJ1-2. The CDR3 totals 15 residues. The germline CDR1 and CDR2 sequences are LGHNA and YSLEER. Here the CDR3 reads CASSQDSLFSYGYTF.

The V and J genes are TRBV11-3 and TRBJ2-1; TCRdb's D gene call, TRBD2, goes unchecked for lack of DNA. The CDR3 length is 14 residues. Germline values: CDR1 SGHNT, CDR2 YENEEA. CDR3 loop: CASSWSSDYNEQFF.

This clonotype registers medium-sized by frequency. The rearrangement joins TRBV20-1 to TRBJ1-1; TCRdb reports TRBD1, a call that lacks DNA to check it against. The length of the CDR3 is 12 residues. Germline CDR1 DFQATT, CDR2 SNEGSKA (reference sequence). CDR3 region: CSARGDGMRAFF.

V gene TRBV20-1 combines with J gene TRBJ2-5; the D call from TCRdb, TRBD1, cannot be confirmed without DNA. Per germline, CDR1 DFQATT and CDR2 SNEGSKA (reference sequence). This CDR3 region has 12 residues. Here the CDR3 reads CSARARGQTQYF.

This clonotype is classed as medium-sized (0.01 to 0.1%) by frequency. The CDR3 here is CSAGIGTGYGYTF. This chain joins TRBV20-1 and TRBJ1-2; TCRdb gives TRBD1 as the D gene, but with no DNA this cannot be confirmed. Germline-derived CDR1 and CDR2 are DFQATT and SNEGSKA (reference sequence). There are 13 residues in the CDR3.

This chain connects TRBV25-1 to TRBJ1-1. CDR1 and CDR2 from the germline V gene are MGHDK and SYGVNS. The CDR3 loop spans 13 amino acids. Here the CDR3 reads CASSEYSSTEAFF.

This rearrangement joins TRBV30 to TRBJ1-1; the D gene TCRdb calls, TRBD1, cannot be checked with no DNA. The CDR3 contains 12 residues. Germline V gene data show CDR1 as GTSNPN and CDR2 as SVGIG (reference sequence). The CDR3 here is CAWSGGGTEAFF.

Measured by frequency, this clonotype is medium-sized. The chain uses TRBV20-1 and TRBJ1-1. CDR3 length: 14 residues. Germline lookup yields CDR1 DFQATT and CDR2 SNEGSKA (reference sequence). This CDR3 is CSARDLQGNTEAFF.

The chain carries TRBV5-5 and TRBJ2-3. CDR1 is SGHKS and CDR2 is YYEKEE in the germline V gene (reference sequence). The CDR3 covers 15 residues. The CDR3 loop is CASSLYRLAADTQYF.